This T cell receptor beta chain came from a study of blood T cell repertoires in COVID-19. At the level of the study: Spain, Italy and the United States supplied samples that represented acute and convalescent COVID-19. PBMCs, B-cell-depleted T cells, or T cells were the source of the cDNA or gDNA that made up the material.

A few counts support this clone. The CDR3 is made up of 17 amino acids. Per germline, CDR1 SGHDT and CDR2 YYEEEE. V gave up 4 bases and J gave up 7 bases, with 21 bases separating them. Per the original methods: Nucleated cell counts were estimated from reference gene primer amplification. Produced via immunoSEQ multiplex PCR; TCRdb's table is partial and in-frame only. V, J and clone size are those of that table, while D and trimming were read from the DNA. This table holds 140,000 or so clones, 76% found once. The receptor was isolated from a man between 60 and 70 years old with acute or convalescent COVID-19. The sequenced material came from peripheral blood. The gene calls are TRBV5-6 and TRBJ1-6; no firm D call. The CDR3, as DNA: TGTGCCAGCAGCGGTGGGTCCCTAACATACTACAATTCACCCCTCCACTTT. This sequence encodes CASSGGSLTYYNSPLHF. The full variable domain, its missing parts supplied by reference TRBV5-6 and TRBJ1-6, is DAGVTQSPTHLIKTRGQQVTLRCSPKSGHDTVSWYQQALGQGPQFIFQYYEEEERQRGNFPDRFSGHQFPNYSSELNVNALLLGDSALYLCASSGGSLTYYNSPLHFGNGTRLTVT.